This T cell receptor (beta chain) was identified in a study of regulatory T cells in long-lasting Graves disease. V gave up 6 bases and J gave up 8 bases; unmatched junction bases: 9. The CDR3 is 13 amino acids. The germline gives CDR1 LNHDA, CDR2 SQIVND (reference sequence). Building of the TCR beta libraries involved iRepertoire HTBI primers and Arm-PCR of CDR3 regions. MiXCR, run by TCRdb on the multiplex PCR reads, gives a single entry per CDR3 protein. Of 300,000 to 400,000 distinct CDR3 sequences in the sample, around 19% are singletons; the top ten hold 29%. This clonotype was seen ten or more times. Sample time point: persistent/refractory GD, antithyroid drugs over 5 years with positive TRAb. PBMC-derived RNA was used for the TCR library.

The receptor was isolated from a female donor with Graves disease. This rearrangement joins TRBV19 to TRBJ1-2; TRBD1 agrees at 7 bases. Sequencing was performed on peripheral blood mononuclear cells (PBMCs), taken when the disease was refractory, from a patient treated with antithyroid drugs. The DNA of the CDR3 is TGTGCCAGTAGGAGAGAGGGGGCTGGAGGCTACACCTTC. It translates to CASRREGAGGYTF.